This TCR beta chain originates from a study of OX40 agonist ivuxolimab in advanced cancers. Regarding the complete study: Ivuxolimab was an agonistic, fully human IgG2 monoclonal antibody directed against OX40 (CD134), a costimulatory receptor. Of the approximately 54 patients in dose escalation, about 20 had hepatocellular carcinoma, around 15 had melanoma, 9 had renal cell carcinoma and 9 had head and neck cancer. The point of sequencing TCRbeta in the periphery was to test whether ivuxolimab changed TCR sequence diversity and drove clonal T-cell expansion. A male proportion of 82.7% and a mean age of 60 years, ranging from roughly 23 to 85, were recorded for the dose-escalation cohort. Patients were allowed to have had prior anti-PD-1, anti-PD-L1 or anti-CTLA-4 therapy, and around 41% of the dose-escalation patients had previously received checkpoint inhibitors. The paper describes the monotherapy dose-escalation part (N of about 52 patients) of the phase I trial of ivuxolimab. Partial responses occurred in three dose-escalation patients: two with cutaneous melanoma and one with hepatocellular carcinoma. Intravenous ivuxolimab was administered to patients every 2 weeks at six dose levels: 0.01, 0.1, 0.3, 1.5, 3 and 10 mg/kg. Summary of the overall study and its limitations: Antigen specificity was not determined for the clonally expanded peripheral T cells. Clonal expansion of both CD4+ and CD8+ blood T cells was observed from baseline to week 6 at doses 0.1 to 3.0 mg/kg. Low levels of normalized T-cell clonal expansion were also seen in some patients who did not respond. After ivuxolimab, more expanded clones were found on average in CD8+ T cells than in CD4+ T cells. Partial responders in the 0.1-3.0 mg/kg groups had among the lowest normalized peripheral clonal expansion, especially among CD8+ T cells.

Genomic DNA was isolated from the sorted cells so that the TCRbeta CDR3 region could be sequenced. The immunoSEQ Assay was used for sequencing of TCRbeta CDR3 regions. Sourced from immuneACCESS, this table was stored by TCRdb with only in-frame sequences that have V and J called. A share of the clones is absent; for the studies checked, an unresolved V gene accounts for under half, and the remainder has no known explanation. This sample comprises approximately 60,000 clones, around 84% of them detected only once. The top ten constitute roughly 5.1% of the sample. The trial excluded patients who had a history of autoimmune disease or were on systemic immunosuppression. Peripheral blood for TCR sequencing was drawn from every dose cohort at baseline, at cycle 4 day 1 and at cycle 7 day 1. Samples came from an open-label, multicenter, first-in-human phase I dose-escalation trial of ivuxolimab. Adults with locally advanced or metastatic head and neck squamous cell, hepatocellular, melanoma or renal cell carcinoma were enrolled in the trial. Before TCR sequencing, CD4+ T cells and CD8+ T cells were sorted from peripheral blood as separate populations.

As to this clone: Its antigen is currently not known. No much larger clone is present one base from it, and per-base qualities are unavailable.

From its cysteine to its phenylalanine, the CDR3 spans 14 amino acids. The DNA shown is the 42-base CDR3, in frame from base 1. V loses 1 base, J loses 9 bases, and the germline ends lie 14 bases apart. The germline V gene encodes CDR1 SGDLS and CDR2 YYNGEE. Sequenced here: CD4+ or CD8+ T cells sorted from blood, sampled in a trial of the OX40 agonist ivuxolimab. The chain is encoded by TRBV9 joined to TRBJ2-1; a tentative D call is TRBD1 (6 bases match). This clonotype originated in an adult with an advanced solid tumor such as melanoma, head and neck, liver or kidney cancer. The bases are TGTGCCAGCAGCGTATCGGACAGTCTCCGTGAGCAGTTCTTC. Translated, it gives CASSVSDSLREQFF.